The next 2 T cell receptor beta chains were all read from a single sample in a study of Graves' ophthalmopathy and Graves' hyperthyroidism. RNA transcripts were the source from which TCR beta CDR3 regions were amplified. HTBI primers primed a first-round RT-PCR, and a second-round multiplex PCR followed. TCRdb independently ran MiXCR on the multiplex PCR reads; one entry per CDR3 protein. The sample has about 160,000 distinct CDR3 sequences, 30% to 45% seen once. The sample consisted of peripheral blood. These receptors were collected from a woman between 40 and 50 years old with Graves' ophthalmopathy.

The chain uses TRBV11-2 and TRBJ2-7, with D perhaps matching TRBD1 (5 bases). The CDR3 is 13 amino acids. V was trimmed by 4 bases and J by 8 bases, leaving 15 bases between them. Per germline, CDR1 SGHAT and CDR2 FQNNGV. This CDR3 is CASSSQARDKQYF. The CDR3, as DNA: TGTGCCAGCAGCTCCCAAGCCAGGGATAAGCAGTACTTC.

The rearrangement links TRBV6-4 to TRBJ2-6, with a weak D call TRBD1 (6 bases). Germline V lookup: CDR1 MRHNA, CDR2 SNTAGT. The CDR3 is 16 amino acids. V was trimmed by 6 bases and J by 2 bases, leaving 14 bases between them. The CDR3, as DNA: TGTGCCAGCAGCAGGGGACCCACCCCTGGGGCCAACGTCCTGACTTTC. Its translation is CASSRGPTPGANVLTF.